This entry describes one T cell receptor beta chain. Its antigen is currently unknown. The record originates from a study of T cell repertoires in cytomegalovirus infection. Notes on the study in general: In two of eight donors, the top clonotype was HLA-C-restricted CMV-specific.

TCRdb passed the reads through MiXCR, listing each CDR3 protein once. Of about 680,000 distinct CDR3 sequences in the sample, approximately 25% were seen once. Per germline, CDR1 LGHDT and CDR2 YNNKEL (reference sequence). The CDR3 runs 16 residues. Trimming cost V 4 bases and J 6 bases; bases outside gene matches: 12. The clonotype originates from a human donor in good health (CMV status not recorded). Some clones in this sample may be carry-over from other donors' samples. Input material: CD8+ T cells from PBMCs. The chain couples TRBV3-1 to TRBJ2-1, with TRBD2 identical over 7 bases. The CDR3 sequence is CASSPTAGLRINEQFF. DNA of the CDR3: TGTGCCAGCAGCCCTACCGCGGGACTAAGAATCAATGAGCAGTTCTTC.